This T cell receptor (beta chain) was obtained from a study of OX40 agonist ivuxolimab in advanced cancers. Here immunoSEQ multiplex PCR was the method, and the copy in TCRdb shows in-frame clones only, minus some. Of about 22,000 clones in the sample, approximately 89% were seen once. This clone was counted only a few times. This specimen consisted of CD4+ or CD8+ T cells sorted from blood, obtained in a trial of the OX40 agonist ivuxolimab. The receptor's source is an adult with an advanced solid tumor such as melanoma, head and neck, liver or kidney cancer.

CDR3 protein: CASSQETGRGRRDTQYF. The DNA for the CDR3 is TGCGCCAGCAGCCAAGAGACCGGCAGGGGGAGAAGAGATACGCAGTATTTT. The chain uses TRBV4-1 and TRBJ2-3; 7 bases match TRBD1. The CDR3 spans 17 residues. In germline, CDR1 is MGHRA, CDR2 YSYEKL. Trimming took 0 bases from V and 5 from J; bases not matched to a gene: 11.